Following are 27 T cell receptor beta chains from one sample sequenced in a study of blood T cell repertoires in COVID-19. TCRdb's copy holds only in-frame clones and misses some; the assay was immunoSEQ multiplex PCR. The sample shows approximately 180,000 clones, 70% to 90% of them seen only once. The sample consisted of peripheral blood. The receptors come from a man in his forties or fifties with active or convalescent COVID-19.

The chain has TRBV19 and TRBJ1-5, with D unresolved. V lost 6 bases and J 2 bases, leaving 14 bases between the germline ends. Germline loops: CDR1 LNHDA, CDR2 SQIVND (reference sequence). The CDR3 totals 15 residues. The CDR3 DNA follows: TGTGCCAGTAGGGTCGCGGGATTTGGCAATCAGCCCCAGCATTTT. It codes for CASRVAGFGNQPQHF.

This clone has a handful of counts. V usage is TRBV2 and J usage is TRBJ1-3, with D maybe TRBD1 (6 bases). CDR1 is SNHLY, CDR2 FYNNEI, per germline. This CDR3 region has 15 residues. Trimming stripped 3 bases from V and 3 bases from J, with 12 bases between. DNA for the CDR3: TGTGCCAGCAGTGAGAACAGGGCAAGTGGAAACACCATATATTTT. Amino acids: CASSENRASGNTIYF.

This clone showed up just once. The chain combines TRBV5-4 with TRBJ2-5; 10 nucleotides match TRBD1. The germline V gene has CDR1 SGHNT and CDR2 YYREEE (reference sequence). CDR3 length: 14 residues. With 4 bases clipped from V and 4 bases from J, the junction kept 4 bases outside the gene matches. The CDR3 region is CASSRQGASETQYF. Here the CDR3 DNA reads TGTGCCAGCAGCCGACAGGGGGCGTCAGAGACCCAGTACTTC.

The CDR3 DNA reads as TGTGCCAGTAGTCTGACGGGACAGGGGGGCAATGAGCAGTTCTTC. Its translation: CASSLTGQGGNEQFF. J is TRBJ2-1 and V is TRBV19, with 11 bases aligning to TRBD1. The CDR3 contains 15 residues. With 5 bases clipped from V and 6 bases from J, the junction kept 6 bases outside the gene matches. The germline CDR1 and CDR2 sequences are LNHDA and SQIVND (reference sequence).

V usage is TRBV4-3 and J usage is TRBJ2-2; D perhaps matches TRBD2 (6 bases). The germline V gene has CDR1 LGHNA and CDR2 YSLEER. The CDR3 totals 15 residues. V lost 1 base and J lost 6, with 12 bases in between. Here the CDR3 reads CASSQATSRAGELFF. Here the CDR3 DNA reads TGCGCCAGCAGCCAAGCCACTAGCAGGGCCGGGGAGCTGTTTTTT.

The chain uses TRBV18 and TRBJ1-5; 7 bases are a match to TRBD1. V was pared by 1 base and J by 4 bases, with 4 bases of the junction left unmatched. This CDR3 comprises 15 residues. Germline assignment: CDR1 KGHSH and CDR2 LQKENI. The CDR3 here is CASSPLKGANQPQHF. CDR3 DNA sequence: TGTGCCAGCTCACCACTGAAGGGGGCAAATCAGCCCCAGCATTTT. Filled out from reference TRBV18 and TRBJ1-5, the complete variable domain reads NAGVMQNPRHLVRRRGQEARLRCSPMKGHSHVYWYRQLPEEGLKFMVYLQKENIIDESGMPKERFSAEFPKEGPSILRIQQVVRGDSAAYFCASSPLKGANQPQHFGDGTRLSIL.

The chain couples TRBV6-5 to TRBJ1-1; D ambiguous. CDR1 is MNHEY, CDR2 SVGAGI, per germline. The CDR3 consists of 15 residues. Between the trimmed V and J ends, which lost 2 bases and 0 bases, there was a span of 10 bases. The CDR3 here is CASSYAVSLNTEAFF. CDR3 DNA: TGTGCCAGCAGTTACGCGGTGTCGCTGAACACTGAAGCTTTCTTT.

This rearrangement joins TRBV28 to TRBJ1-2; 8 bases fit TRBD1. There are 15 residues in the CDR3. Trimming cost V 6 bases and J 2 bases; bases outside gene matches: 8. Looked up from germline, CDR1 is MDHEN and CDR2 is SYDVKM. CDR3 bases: TGTGCCAGCAGCCAACAGGGGGAGGCGAACTATGGCTACACCTTC. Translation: CASSQQGEANYGYTF.

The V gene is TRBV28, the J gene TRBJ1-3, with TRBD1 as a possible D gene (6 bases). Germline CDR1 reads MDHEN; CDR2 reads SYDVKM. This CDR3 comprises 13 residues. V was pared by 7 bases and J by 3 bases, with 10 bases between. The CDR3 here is CASNQGYGNTIYF. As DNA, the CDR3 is TGTGCCAGCAATCAGGGGTATGGAAACACCATATATTTT.

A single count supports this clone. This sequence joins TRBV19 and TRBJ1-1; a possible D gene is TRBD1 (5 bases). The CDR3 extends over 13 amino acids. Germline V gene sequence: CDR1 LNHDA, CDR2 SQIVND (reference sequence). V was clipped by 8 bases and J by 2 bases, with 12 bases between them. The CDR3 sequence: CASWGGLNTEAFF. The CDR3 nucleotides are TGTGCCAGTTGGGGCGGCTTAAACACTGAAGCTTTCTTT.

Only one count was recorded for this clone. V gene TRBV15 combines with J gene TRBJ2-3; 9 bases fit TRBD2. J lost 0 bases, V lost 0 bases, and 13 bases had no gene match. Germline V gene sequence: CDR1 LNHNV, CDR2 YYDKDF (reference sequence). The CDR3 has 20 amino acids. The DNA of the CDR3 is TGTGCCACCAGCAGAGATTTCGAGACTAGCGGCGGATTCAGCACAGATACGCAGTATTTT. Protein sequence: CATSRDFETSGGFSTDTQYF. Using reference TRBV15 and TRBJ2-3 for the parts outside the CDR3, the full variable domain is DAMVIQNPRYQVTQFGKPVTLSCSQTLNHNVMYWYQQKSSQAPKLLFHYYDKDFNNEADTPDNFQSRRPNTSFCFLDIRSPGLGDTAMYLCATSRDFETSGGFSTDTQYFGPGTRLTVL.

CDR3 in amino acids: CASSLLGELFF. The CDR3 DNA is TGTGCCAGCAGTTTACTCGGGGAGCTGTTTTTT. This rearrangement joins TRBV28 to TRBJ2-2; D unresolved. V shed 2 bases and J shed 7 bases, with 2 bases lying between them. Germline V gene lookup returns CDR1 MDHEN and CDR2 SYDVKM. The CDR3 is 11 residues long.

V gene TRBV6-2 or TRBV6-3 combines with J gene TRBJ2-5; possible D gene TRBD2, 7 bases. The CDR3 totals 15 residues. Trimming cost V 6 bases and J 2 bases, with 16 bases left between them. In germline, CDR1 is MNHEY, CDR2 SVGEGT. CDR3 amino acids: CASSWGRGSQETQYF. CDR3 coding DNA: TGTGCCAGCAGCTGGGGGCGGGGGTCGCAAGAGACCCAGTACTTC.

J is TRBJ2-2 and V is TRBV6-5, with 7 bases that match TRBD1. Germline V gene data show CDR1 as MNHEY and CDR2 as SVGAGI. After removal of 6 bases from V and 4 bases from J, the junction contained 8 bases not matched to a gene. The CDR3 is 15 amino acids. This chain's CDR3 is CASSARQGATGELFF. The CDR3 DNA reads TGTGCCAGCAGCGCCAGACAGGGAGCCACCGGGGAGCTGTTTTTT.

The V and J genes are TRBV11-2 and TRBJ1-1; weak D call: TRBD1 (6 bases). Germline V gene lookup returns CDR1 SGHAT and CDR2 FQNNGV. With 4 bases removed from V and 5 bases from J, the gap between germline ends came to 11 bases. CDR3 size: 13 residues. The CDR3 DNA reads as TGTGCCAGCAGCTGGACAGAGTGGACTGAAGCTTTCTTT. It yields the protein CASSWTEWTEAFF.

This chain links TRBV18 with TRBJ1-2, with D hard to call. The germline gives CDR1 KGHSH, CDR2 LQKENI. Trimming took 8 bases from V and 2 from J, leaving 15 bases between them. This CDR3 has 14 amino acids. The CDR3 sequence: CASTQTLGNYGYTF. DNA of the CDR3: TGTGCCAGCACTCAGACACTGGGCAACTATGGCTACACCTTC. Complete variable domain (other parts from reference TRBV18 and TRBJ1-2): NAGVMQNPRHLVRRRGQEARLRCSPMKGHSHVYWYRQLPEEGLKFMVYLQKENIIDESGMPKERFSAEFPKEGPSILRIQQVVRGDSAAYFCASTQTLGNYGYTFGSGTRLTVV.

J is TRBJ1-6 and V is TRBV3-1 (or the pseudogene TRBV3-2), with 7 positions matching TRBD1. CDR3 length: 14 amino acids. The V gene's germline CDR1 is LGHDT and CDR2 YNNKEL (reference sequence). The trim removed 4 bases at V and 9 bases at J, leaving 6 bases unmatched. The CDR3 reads CASSLRQGSSPLHF. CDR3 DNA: TGTGCCAGCAGCCTTCGACAGGGCAGTTCACCCCTCCACTTT.

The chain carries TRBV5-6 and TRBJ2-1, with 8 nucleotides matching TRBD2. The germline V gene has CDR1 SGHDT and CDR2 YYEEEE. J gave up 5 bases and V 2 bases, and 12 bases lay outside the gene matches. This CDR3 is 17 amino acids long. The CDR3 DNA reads TGTGCCAGCAGCTTATCTATACTGACTAGCGCCGACAATGAGCAGTTCTTC. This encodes CASSLSILTSADNEQFF.

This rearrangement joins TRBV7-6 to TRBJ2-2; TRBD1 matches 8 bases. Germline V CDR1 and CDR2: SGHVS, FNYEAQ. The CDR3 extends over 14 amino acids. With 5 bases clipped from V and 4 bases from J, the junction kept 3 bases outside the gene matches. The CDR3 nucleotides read TGTGCCAGCAGCCAGGGACAGGCCACCGGGGAGCTGTTTTTT. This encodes CASSQGQATGELFF.

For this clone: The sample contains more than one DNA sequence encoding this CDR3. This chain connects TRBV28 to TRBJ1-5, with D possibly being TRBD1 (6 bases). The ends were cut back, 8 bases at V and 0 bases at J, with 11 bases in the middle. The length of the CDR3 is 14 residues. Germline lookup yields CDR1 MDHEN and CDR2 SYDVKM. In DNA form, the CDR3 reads TGTGCCAGCGAGTACAGGGATAGCAATCAGCCCCAGCATTTT. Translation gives CASEYRDSNQPQHF.

DNA for the CDR3: TGTGCCAGCAGGAAAGCGGGATCACCCCTCCACTTT. As protein: CASRKAGSPLHF. J is TRBJ1-6 and V is TRBV28; D gene uncertain. Germline V gene data show CDR1 as MDHEN and CDR2 as SYDVKM. Trimming removed 6 bases from V and 10 bases from J, with 10 bases in between. The CDR3 totals 12 residues.

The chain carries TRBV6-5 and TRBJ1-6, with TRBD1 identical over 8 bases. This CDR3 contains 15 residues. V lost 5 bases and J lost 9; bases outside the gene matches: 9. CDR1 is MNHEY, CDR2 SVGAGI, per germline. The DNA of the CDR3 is TGTGCCAGCAGTCTGACAGGGGAAGGTATTTCACCCCTCCACTTT. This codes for CASSLTGEGISPLHF.

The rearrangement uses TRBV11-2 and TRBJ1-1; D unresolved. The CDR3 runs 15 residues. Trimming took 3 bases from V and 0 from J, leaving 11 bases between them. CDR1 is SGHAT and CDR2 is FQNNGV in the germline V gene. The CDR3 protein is CASSFGRFLNTEAFF. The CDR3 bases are TGTGCCAGCAGCTTCGGGAGGTTTTTGAACACTGAAGCTTTCTTT.

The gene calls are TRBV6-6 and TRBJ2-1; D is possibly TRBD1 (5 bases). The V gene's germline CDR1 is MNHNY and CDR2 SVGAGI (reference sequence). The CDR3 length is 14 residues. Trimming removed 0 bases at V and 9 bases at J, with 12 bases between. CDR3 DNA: TGTGCCAGCAGTTACTCACAGGTGTTCATTGAGCAGTTCTTC. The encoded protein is CASSYSQVFIEQFF.

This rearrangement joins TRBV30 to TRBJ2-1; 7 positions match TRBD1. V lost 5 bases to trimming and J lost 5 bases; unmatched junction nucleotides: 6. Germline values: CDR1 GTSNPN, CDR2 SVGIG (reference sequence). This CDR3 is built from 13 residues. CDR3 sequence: CAWDRVDNNEQFF. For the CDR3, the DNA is TGTGCCTGGGACAGGGTGGATAACAATGAGCAGTTCTTC.

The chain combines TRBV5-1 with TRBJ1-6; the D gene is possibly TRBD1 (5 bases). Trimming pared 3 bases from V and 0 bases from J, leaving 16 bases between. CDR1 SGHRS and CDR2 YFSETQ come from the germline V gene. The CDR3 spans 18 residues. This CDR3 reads CASSSASGPSSYNSPLHF. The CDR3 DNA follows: TGCGCCAGCAGCTCGGCCTCAGGGCCCAGCTCCTATAATTCACCCCTCCACTTT. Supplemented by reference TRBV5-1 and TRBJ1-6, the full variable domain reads KAGVTQTPRYLIKTRGQQVTLSCSPISGHRSVSWYQQTPGQGLQFLFEYFSETQRNKGNFPGRFSGRQFSNSRSEMNVSTLELGDSALYLCASSSASGPSSYNSPLHFGNGTRLTVT.

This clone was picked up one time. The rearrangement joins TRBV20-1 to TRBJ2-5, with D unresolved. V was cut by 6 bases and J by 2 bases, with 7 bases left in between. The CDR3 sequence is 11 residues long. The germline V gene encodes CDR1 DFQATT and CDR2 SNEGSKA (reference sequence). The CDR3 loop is CSAPLQETQYF. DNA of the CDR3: TGCAGTGCACCACTACAAGAGACCCAGTACTTC.